The clone carrying this TCR beta chain has just a few counts. Primers used in a second PCR of about 7 to 11 cycles were a sample-barcoded 5' primer and a J-beta primer mix. Carrying 12 random nucleotides, a template-switch adaptor labeled each individual cDNA molecule. Using its own MiXCR run on the 5' RACE reads, TCRdb lists one record per CDR3 protein. This repertoire shows roughly 1.5 million distinct CDR3 sequences, roughly 43% found once; its top ten account for roughly 3.7%. The entry originates in a study of blood T cells in healthy people across ages. The CDR3 is 14 residues long. Germline CDR1 SGHTA, CDR2 FQGTGA. Trimming stripped 5 bases from V and 4 bases from J, with 13 bases between.

What was sequenced was blood. This TCR came from a woman between 18 and 29 years old in good health. The chain carries TRBV7-3 and TRBJ2-3, with D perhaps matching TRBD2 (5 bases). The CDR3 DNA reads TGTGCCAGCAGCCCCATAGTCGGGGCAGATACGCAGTATTTT. As protein: CASSPIVGADTQYF. The full variable domain, with the rest looked up from reference TRBV7-3 and TRBJ2-3, is GAGVSQTPSNKVTEKGKYVELRCDPISGHTALYWYRQSLGQGPEFLIYFQGTGAADDSGLPNDRFFAVRPEGSVSTLKIQRTERGDSAVYLCASSPIVGADTQYFGPGTRLTVL.